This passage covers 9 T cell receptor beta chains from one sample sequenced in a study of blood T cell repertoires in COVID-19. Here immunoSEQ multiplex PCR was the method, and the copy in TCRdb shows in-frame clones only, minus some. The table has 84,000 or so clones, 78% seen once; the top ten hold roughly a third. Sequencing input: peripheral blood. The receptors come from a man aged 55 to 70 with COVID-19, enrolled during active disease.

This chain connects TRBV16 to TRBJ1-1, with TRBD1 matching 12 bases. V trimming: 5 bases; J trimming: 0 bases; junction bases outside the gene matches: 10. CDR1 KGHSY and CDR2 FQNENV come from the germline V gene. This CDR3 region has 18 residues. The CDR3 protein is CASSSLRDRGRMNTEAFF. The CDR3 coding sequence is TGTGCCAGCAGCTCCCTCCGGGACAGGGGGCGCATGAACACTGAAGCTTTCTTT.

In DNA form, the CDR3 reads TGTGCCAGCAGCCCACAGGCTGCCTATGGCTACACCTTC. Encoded protein: CASSPQAAYGYTF. The V call is TRBV6-5, the J call TRBJ1-2; D is possibly TRBD1 (5 bases). Germline-derived CDR1 and CDR2 are MNHEY and SVGAGI. The CDR3 extends over 13 amino acids. Deletions cut 6 bases from V and 4 bases from J, with 12 bases between.

The DNA for the CDR3 is TGCGCCAGCAGCGACGGACAGGTCACCGAGACCCAGTACTTC. Protein product: CASSDGQVTETQYF. This chain links TRBV5-1 with TRBJ2-5; 7 positions match TRBD1. V gave up 4 bases and J gave up 5 bases; unmatched junction bases: 8. The CDR3 length is 14 residues. The germline CDR1 and CDR2 sequences are SGHRS and YFSETQ.

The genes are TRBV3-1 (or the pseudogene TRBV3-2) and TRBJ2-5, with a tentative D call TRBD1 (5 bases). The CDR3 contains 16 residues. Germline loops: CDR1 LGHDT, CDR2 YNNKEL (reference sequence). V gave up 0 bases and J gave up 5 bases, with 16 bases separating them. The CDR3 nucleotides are TGTGCCAGCAGCCAAGATCGGCACAGGCTAAGGGAGACCCAGTACTTC. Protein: CASSQDRHRLRETQYF.

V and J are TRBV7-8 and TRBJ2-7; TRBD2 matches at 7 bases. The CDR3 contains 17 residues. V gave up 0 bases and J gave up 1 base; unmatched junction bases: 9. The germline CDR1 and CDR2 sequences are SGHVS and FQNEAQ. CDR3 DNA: TGTGCCAGCAGCTTAGCGCCAGTTAGCGGGCCTTCCTACGAGCAGTACTTC. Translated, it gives CASSLAPVSGPSYEQYF.

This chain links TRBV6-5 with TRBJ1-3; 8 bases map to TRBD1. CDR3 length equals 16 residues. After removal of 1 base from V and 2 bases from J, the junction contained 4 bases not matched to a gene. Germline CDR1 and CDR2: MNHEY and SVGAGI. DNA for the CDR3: TGTGCCAGCAGTTACTTGCAACAGGGGGCTGGAAACACCATATATTTT. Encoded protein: CASSYLQQGAGNTIYF.

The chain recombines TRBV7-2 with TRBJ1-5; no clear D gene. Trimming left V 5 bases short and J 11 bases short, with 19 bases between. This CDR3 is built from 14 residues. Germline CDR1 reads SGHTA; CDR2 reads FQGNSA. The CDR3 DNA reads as TGTGCCAGCAGCCCCCCGACGGGTTTTGCAGCCCAGCATTTT. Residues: CASSPPTGFAAQHF.

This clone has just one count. The CDR3 reads CASSPGTVQETQYF. The DNA of the CDR3 is TGTGCCAGCAGCCCCGGGACAGTCCAAGAGACCCAGTACTTC. The chain links TRBV9 to TRBJ2-5; 7 nucleotides line up with TRBD1. CDR3 size: 14 residues. In germline, CDR1 is SGDLS, CDR2 YYNGEE. Losses at the gene ends were 4 bases for V and 1 base for J; bases not matched to a gene: 4.

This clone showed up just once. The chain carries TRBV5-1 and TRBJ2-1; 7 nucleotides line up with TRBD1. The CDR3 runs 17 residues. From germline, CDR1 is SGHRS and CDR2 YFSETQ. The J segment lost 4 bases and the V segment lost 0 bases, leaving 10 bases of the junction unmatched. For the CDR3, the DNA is TGCGCCAGCAGCTTGGGAGGGGGCGCGGTAAAGTACAATGAGCAGTTCTTC. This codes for CASSLGGGAVKYNEQFF.